This T cell receptor beta chain was sequenced for a study of blood T cell repertoires in COVID-19. The wider study: The origin of the acute and convalescent COVID-19 samples was the United States, Italy and Spain. Sample material is recorded as cDNA or gDNA derived from T cells, B-cell-depleted T cells, or PBMCs.

Germline V gene data show CDR1 as SGHTA and CDR2 as FQGNSA. Trimming cost V 5 bases and J 0 bases, with 17 bases left between them. This CDR3 is built from 16 residues. Original processing methods: Quantification of nucleated cells was approximated via reference gene primer amplification. Measured with immunoSEQ multiplex PCR; TCRdb has only the in-frame clones, and not every one. V and J calls and clone size come straight from that table; D and trimming were deduced from the DNA. The sample includes about 63,000 clones, 88% of them seen just once. Specimen: peripheral blood. The sequence derives from a human donor in a cohort sampled during active COVID-19. The chain links TRBV7-2 to TRBJ2-7, with D hard to call. CDR3 sequence: CASSPRNVRSSYEQYF. In DNA, the CDR3 is TGTGCCAGCAGCCCGAGAAACGTTCGCTCCTCCTACGAGCAGTACTTC.